This T cell receptor beta chain stems from a study of shared clonotypes between healthy human individuals. This clone has a handful of counts. Its antigen remains unknown. Profiled with immunoSEQ multiplex PCR; TCRdb holds only in-frame clones, not every one. The profile shows under 120,000 clones, roughly 70% of them singletons. This CDR3 spans 15 amino acids. V lost 5 bases, J lost 5 bases, and 17 bases lay in between. CDR1 MDHEN and CDR2 SYDVKM come from the germline V gene. General study points: Expectations were that clonotype sharing among donors would be affected by sequencing depth.

The chain combines TRBV28 with TRBJ2-3; D ambiguous. Material for sequencing was memory CD8+ T cells sorted from blood. Specified subset: CD45RO+ cells pooled with CCR7-negative TemRA cells. The receptor's source is a woman in her twenties or thirties in good health. The CDR3 loop reads CASSPPGRRGDTQYF. For the CDR3, the DNA is TGTGCCAGCAGTCCACCGGGTAGACGAGGAGATACGCAGTATTTT.